Below, one TCR beta chain is given with its context. Its target antigen remains unknown. Per-nucleotide qualities are absent, and no much larger clonotype sits a single base away. Genomic DNA was extracted from sorted cells for sequencing of the TCRbeta CDR3 region. The immunoSEQ Assay was used to sequence the TCRbeta CDR3 regions. TCRdb obtained this table from immuneACCESS and retained in-frame rearrangements with V and J assigned. These tables miss some clones; where compared with another copy, unresolved V genes account for less than half of the shortfall, and the remainder is unexplained. Recorded for this sample are 30,000 or so clones; approximately 79% of them occurred a single time. The top ten constitute just over 14% of the sample. Patients with a history of autoimmune disease or receiving systemic immunosuppression were excluded from the trial. Peripheral blood for TCR sequencing was collected from all dose cohorts at baseline, on cycle 4 day 1, and on cycle 7 day 1. The samples were drawn from a first-in-human, open-label, multicenter phase I dose-escalation trial of ivuxolimab. The trial enrolled adults with locally advanced or metastatic head and neck squamous cell, hepatocellular, melanoma or renal cell carcinoma. Before TCR sequencing, CD4+ and CD8+ T cells were separately sorted from peripheral blood.

The sample belongs to a study of OX40 agonist ivuxolimab in advanced cancers. Regarding the study in general: Ivuxolimab was an agonistic, fully human IgG2 monoclonal antibody directed against OX40 (CD134), a costimulatory receptor. Intravenous ivuxolimab was administered to patients every 2 weeks at six dose levels: 0.01, 0.1, 0.3, 1.5, 3 and 10 mg/kg. The purpose of peripheral TCRbeta sequencing was to test whether ivuxolimab changed TCR sequence diversity and led to clonal T-cell expansion. Partial responses occurred in three dose-escalation patients: two with cutaneous melanoma and one with hepatocellular carcinoma. In the dose-escalation cohort, approximately 83% of patients were male, and the mean age was 60 years with a range of 23 to 79. Prior anti-PD-1, anti-PD-L1 or anti-CTLA-4 therapy was permitted, and approximately 42% of dose-escalation patients had received checkpoint inhibitors. Of the roughly 52 dose-escalation patients, hepatocellular carcinoma was present in 19, melanoma in some 15, renal cell carcinoma in 9 and head and neck cancer in 9. The paper covers the monotherapy dose-escalation part of the phase I ivuxolimab trial, which included N ≈ 57 patients.

Broad study findings and their caveats: Low levels of normalized T-cell clonal expansion were also seen in some nonresponding patients. In partial responders in the 0.1-3.0 mg/kg groups, normalized peripheral clonal expansion was found to be among the lowest, especially among CD8+ T cells. The antigen specificity of the peripheral T cells that underwent clonal expansion was not determined. After ivuxolimab, CD8+ T cells had more expanded clones than CD4+ T cells on average. At doses from 0.1 to 3.0 mg/kg, clonal expansion was seen in both CD4+ and CD8+ blood T cells between baseline and week 6.

The CDR3, cysteine through phenylalanine, is 13 amino acids long. Of the read, only the CDR3 DNA is kept; its 39 bases are in frame from base 1. Trimming takes 4 bases from V and 1 base from J, and the germline ends sit 7 bases apart. The CDR1 and CDR2 encoded by the germline V gene (reference sequence) are MNHEY and SMNVEV. The input for sequencing was CD4+ or CD8+ T cells sorted from blood, taken in a trial of the OX40 agonist ivuxolimab. The V and J genes are TRBV27 and TRBJ1-1; there is no confident call for the D gene. The source is an adult with an advanced solid tumor such as melanoma, head and neck, liver or kidney cancer. Here is the DNA: TGTGCCAGCAGTTCGGGCCAGAACACTGAAGCTTTCTTT. This translates into CASSSGQNTEAFF.